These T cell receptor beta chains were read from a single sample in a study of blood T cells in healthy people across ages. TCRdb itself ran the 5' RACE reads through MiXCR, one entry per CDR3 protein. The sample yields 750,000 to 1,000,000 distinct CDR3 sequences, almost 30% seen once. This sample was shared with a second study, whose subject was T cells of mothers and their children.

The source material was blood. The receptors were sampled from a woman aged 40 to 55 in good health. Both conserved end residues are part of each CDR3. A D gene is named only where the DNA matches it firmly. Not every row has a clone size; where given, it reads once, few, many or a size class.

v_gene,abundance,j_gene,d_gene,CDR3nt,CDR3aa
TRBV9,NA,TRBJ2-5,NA,TGTGCCAACAGCAATTGGGGAGAGACCCAGTACTTC,CANSNWGETQYF
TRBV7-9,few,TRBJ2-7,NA,TGTGCCAGCAGCCCCTCCGGGGTCATCAGCTCCTACGAGCAGTACTTC,CASSPSGVISSYEQYF
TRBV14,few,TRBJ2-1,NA,TGTGCCAGCAGCCAGCTGGGTGCGGGGTCCTACAATGAGCAGTTCTTC,CASSQLGAGSYNEQFF
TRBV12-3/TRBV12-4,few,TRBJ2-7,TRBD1,TGTGCCAGCAGCCTCGGGACAGGGACGACCTACGAGCAGTACTTC,CASSLGTGTTYEQYF
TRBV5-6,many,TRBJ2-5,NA,TGTGCCAGCAGCTTGCAGGGGTGGGCGCGGACCCAGTACTTC,CASSLQGWARTQYF
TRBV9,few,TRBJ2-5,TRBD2,TGTGCCTGCAGCGGGACCGGAGGGATGGAGACCCAGTACTTC,CACSGTGGMETQYF
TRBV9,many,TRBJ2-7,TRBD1,TGTGCCAGCAGCGTAGAGGGGACAGGGGGACGCGAGCAGTACTTC,CASSVEGTGGREQYF
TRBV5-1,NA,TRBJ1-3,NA,TGCGCCAGCAGCTTGGACCCCGGGGTCTCTGGAAACACCATATATTTT,CASSLDPGVSGNTIYF
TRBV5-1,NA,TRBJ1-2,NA,TGCGCCAGCAGCGCACACCGGGACAACTATGGCTACACCTTC,CASSAHRDNYGYTF
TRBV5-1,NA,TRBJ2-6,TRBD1,TGCGCCAGCAGCCCGAAACACCCCGTAGGGGGCGCTGGGGCCAACGTCCTGACTTTC,CASSPKHPVGGAGANVLTF
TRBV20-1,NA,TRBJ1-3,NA,TGCGGTGCCCCTCAATTACAGGGTCCTGGAAACACCATATATTTT,CGAPQLQGPGNTIYF
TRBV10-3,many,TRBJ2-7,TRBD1,TGTGCCATCAGTGACCAACGTGGGACAGGGGACTACGAGCAGTACTTC,CAISDQRGTGDYEQYF
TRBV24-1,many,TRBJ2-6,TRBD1,TGTGCCACCAGTGATACACGCAGGGGGTCTGGGGCCAACGTCCTGACTTTC,CATSDTRRGSGANVLTF
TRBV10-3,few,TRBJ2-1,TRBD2,TGTGCCACCGTGACTAGCGGGAGGAATGAGCAGTTCTTC,CATVTSGRNEQFF
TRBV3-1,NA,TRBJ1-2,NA,TGTGCCAGCAGCCCCAAGGGGTCGCTTTATAACTATGGCTACACCTTC,CASSPKGSLYNYGYTF
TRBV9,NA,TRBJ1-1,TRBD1,TGTGCCAGCAGCGTAGGACAGGGTTGGGGCACTGAAGCTTTCTTT,CASSVGQGWGTEAFF
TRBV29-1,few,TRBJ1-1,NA,TGCAGCGTCGCAGGCGTAATGAACACTGAAGCTTTCTTT,CSVAGVMNTEAFF
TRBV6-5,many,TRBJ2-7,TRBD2,TGTGCCAGCAGGCCACCCGGGACTAGCAAGGGCGAGCAGTACTTC,CASRPPGTSKGEQYF
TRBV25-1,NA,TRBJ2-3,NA,TGTGCCACCGCCCAGGAACCCAGAACAGATACGCAGTATTTT,CATAQEPRTDTQYF
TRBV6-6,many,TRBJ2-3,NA,TGTGCCAGCAGTCAACAGGGATTCCCCACAGATACGCAGTATTTT,CASSQQGFPTDTQYF
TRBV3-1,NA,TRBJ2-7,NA,TGTGCCAGCAGCCAAGAGGGGTTGGAGACCTACGAGCAGTACTTC,CASSQEGLETYEQYF
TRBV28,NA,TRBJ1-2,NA,TGTGCCAGCAGTTTAAGGAGGACAGACTATGGCTACACCTTC,CASSLRRTDYGYTF
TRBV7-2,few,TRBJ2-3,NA,TGTGCCAGCAGCCCCCTTGGAATCGGACTAGATACGCAGTATTTT,CASSPLGIGLDTQYF
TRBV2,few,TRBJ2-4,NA,TGTGCCAGCACTCTCATCGGGGATGAGCAGTACTTC,CASTLIGDEQYF
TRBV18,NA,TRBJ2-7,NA,TGTGCCAGCTCAGCCATGACTGAGACCGAGCAGTACTTC,CASSAMTETEQYF
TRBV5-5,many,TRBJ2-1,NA,TGTGCCAGCACCCCCCACGGGGGAGGGACAGGAGCATACAATGAGCAGTTCTTC,CASTPHGGGTGAYNEQFF
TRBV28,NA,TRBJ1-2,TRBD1,TGTGCCAGCTACTTAGGCGGAGGGACAGTCTATGGCTACACCTTC,CASYLGGGTVYGYTF
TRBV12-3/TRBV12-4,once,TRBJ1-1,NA,TGTGCCAGCAAGGAAGGGGTGGGAACTGAAGCTTTCTTT,CASKEGVGTEAFF
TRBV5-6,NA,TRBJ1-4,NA,TGTGCCAGCAGTCTGGCGGGAGGGGTCGTTGGCGAAAAACGGTTTTTT,CASSLAGGVVGEKRFF
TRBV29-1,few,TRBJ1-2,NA,TGCAGCGTTGAGAGTATAGGGGGGAATGGCTACACCTTC,CSVESIGGNGYTF
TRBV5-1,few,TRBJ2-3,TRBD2,TGCGCCAGCAGCACGGGACTAGTAGGGGCCACAGATACGCAGTATTTT,CASSTGLVGATDTQYF
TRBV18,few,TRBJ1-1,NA,TGTGCCAGCTCACGTGGACAGACAATGAACACTGAAGCTTTCTTT,CASSRGQTMNTEAFF
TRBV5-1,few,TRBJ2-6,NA,TGCGTCAGCAGCTTGGAGGGGTCGGTCGGCTCTGGGGCCAACGTCCTGACTTTC,CVSSLEGSVGSGANVLTF
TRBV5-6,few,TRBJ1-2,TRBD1,TGTGCCAGCAGCTCCGACAGGGAACTATATGGCTACACCTTC,CASSSDRELYGYTF
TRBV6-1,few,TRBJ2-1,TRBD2,TGTGCCAGCAGTGGGCTAGCGGCCTACAATGAGCAGTTCTTC,CASSGLAAYNEQFF
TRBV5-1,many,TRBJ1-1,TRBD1,TGCGCCAGCAGCTTGGAGGGGGCCCGCCCTGAAGCTTTCTTT,CASSLEGARPEAFF
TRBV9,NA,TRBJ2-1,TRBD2,TGTGCCAGCAGCGCCGGGGTAGCGGGGTACAATGAGCAGTTCTTC,CASSAGVAGYNEQFF
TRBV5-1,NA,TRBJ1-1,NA,TGCGCCAGCAAAACGGGAGAGGTAAGCACTGAAGCTTTCTTT,CASKTGEVSTEAFF
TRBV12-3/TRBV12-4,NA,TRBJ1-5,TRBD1,TGTGCCAGCAGCCCGGACAGGGCCGATCAGCCCCAGCATTTT,CASSPDRADQPQHF
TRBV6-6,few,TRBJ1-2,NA,TGTGCCAGCAGTCCCCCAAGGGGCTTGGATGGCTACACCTTC,CASSPPRGLDGYTF
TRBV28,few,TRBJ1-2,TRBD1,TGTGCCAGCAAGAAACAGGGGGCGCGGGGATATAGCTACACCTTC,CASKKQGARGYSYTF
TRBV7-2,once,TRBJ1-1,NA,TGTGCCAGCAGCTTAGCTGGGGGGCAGGGCCTGAACACTGAAGCTTTCTTT,CASSLAGGQGLNTEAFF
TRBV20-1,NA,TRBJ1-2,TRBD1,TGCGCCAGTCCGGGACAGGGAACCTATGGCTACACCTTC,CASPGQGTYGYTF
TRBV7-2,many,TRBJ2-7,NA,TGTGCCAGCAGCTTCCCATTCTATTACGAGCAGTACTTC,CASSFPFYYEQYF
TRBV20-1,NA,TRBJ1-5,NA,TGCAGTGGGGGGGACGGATTAAATCAGCCCCAGCATTTT,CSGGDGLNQPQHF
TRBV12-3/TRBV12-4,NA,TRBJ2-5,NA,TGTGCCAGCAGTCGATGGGCCTCCTACAATGAGCAGTACTTC,CASSRWASYNEQYF
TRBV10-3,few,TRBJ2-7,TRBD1,TGTGCCATCAGGCCCGGGACAGGGTTCTACGAGCAGTACTTC,CAIRPGTGFYEQYF
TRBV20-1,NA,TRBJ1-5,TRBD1,TGCAGTGCAGCCGGGACAGGATGGCAGCCCCAGCATTTT,CSAAGTGWQPQHF
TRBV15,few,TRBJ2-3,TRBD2,TGTGCCACCAGCCCTAGCGGGGGAACAGATACGCAGTATTTT,CATSPSGGTDTQYF
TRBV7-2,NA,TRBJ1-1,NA,TGTGCCAGCAGCAAAAACAGGAGGGCGCCCAATGGAGCTTTCTTT,CASSKNRRAPNGAFF
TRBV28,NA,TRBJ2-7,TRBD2,TGTGCCAGCAGAAATTCTGGGACTAGCGGCTACGAGCAGTACTTC,CASRNSGTSGYEQYF
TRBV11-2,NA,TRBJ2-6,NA,TGTGCCAGCAGCTTAGTGGGCTTGACGAACTCTGGGGCCAACGTCCTGACTTTC,CASSLVGLTNSGANVLTF